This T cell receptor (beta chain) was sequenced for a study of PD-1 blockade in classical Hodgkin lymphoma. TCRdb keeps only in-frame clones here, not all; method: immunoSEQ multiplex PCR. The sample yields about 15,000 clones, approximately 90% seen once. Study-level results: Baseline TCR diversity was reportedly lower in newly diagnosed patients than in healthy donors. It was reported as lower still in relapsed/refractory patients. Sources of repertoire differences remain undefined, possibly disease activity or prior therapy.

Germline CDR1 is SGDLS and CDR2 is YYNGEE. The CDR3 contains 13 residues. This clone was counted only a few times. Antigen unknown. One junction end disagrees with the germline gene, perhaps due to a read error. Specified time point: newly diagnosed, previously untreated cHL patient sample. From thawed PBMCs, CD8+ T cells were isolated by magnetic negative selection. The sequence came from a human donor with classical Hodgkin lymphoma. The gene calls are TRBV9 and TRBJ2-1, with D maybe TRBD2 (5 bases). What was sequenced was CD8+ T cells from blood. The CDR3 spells CASSAGFYDEQFF. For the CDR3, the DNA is TGTGCCAGCAGCGCGGGATTCTACGATGAGCAGTTCTTC.